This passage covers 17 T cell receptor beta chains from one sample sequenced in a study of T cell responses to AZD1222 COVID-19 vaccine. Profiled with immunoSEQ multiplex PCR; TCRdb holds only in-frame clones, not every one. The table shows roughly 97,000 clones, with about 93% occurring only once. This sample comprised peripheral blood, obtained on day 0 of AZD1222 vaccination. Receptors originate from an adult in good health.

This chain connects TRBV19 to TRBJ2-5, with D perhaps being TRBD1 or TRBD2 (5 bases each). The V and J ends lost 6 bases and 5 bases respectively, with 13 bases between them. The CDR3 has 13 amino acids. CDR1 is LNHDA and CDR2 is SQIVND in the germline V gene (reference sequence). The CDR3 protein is CASRSAGAETQYF. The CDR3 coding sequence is TGTGCCAGTAGGTCCGCCGGGGCGGAGACCCAGTACTTC.

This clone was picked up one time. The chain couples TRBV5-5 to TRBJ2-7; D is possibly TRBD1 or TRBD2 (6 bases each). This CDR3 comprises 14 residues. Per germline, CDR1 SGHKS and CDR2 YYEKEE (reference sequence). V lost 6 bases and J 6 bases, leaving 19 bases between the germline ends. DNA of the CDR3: TGTGCCAGCACCGGGGGCCTGTTTGGGGGCGAGCAGTACTTC. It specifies CASTGGLFGGEQYF.

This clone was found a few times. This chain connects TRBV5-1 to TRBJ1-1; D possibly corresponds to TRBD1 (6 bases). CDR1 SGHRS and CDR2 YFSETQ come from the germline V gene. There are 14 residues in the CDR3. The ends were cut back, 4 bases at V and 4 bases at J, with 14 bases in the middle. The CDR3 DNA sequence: TGCGCCAGCAGCCCCGGGGGCCTTACCACTGAAGCTTTCTTT. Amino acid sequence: CASSPGGLTTEAFF.

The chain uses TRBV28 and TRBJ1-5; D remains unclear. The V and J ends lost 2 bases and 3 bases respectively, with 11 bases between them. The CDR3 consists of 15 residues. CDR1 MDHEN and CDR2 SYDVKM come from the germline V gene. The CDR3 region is CASSLPPGPNQPQHF. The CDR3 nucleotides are TGTGCCAGCAGTTTACCCCCCGGACCCAATCAGCCCCAGCATTTT.

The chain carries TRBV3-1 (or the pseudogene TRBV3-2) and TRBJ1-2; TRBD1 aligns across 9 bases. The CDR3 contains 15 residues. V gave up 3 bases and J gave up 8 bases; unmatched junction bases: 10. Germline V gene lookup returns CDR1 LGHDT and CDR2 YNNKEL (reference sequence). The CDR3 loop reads CASSQGTGSPGGYTF. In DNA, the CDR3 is TGTGCCAGCAGCCAGGGGACAGGGTCGCCGGGAGGCTACACCTTC.

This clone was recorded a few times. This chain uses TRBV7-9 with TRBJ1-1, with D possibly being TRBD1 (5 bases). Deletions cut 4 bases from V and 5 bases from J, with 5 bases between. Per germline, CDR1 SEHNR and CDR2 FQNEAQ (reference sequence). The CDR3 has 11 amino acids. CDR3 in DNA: TGTGCCAGCAGCTCAGGGACTGAAGCTTTCTTT. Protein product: CASSSGTEAFF.

CDR3: CASSQTPRLAAPYNEQFF. The CDR3 DNA follows: TGCGCCAGCAGCCAAACACCGCGACTAGCGGCCCCCTACAATGAGCAGTTCTTC. The chain carries TRBV4-1 and TRBJ2-1; 9 positions match TRBD2. Per the germline V gene, CDR1 is MGHRA and CDR2 is YSYEKL. Trimming removed 2 bases from V and 2 bases from J; junction bases left unmatched: 10. The CDR3 is made up of 18 amino acids.

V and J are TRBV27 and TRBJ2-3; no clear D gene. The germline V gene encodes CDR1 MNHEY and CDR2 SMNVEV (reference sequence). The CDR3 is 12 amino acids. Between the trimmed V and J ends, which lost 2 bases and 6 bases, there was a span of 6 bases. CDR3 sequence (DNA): TGTGCCAGCAGTTTAATGGGGGATACGCAGTATTTT. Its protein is CASSLMGDTQYF.

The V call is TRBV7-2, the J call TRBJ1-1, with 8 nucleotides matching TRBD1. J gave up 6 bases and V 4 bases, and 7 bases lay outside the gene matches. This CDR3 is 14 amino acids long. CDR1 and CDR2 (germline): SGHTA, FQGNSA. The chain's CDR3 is CASSYRGNLAEAFF. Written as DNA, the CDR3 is TGTGCCAGCAGCTACAGGGGGAATCTCGCTGAAGCTTTCTTT.

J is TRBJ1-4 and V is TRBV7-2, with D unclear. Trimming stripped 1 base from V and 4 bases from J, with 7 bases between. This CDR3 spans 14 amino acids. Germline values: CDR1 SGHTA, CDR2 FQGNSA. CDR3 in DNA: TGTGCCAGCAGCTTAGGGACCCTTAATGAAAAACTGTTTTTT. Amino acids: CASSLGTLNEKLFF.

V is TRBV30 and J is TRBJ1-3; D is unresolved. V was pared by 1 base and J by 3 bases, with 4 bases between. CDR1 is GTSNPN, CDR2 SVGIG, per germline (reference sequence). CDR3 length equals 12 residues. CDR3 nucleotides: TGTGCCTGGAGTGATAGTGGAAACACCATATATTTT. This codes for CAWSDSGNTIYF.

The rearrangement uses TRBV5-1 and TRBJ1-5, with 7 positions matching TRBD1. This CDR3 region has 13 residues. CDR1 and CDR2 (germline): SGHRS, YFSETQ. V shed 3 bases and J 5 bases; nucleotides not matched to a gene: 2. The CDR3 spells CASSWQGDQPQHF. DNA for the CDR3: TGCGCCAGCAGCTGGCAGGGGGATCAGCCCCAGCATTTT. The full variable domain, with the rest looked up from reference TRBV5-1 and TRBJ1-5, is KAGVTQTPRYLIKTRGQQVTLSCSPISGHRSVSWYQQTPGQGLQFLFEYFSETQRNKGNFPGRFSGRQFSNSRSEMNVSTLELGDSALYLCASSWQGDQPQHFGDGTRLSIL.

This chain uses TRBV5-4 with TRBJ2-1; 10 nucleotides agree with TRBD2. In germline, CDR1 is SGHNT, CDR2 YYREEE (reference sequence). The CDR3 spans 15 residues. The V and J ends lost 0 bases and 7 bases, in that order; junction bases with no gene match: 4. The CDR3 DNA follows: TGTGCCAGCAGCTTGGGGCTAGCGGGAGAGAATGAGCAGTTCTTC. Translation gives CASSLGLAGENEQFF.

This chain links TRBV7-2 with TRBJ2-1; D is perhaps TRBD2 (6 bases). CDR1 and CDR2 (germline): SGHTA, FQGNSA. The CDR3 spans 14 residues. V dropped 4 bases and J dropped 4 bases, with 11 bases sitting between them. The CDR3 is CASSSGELYNEQFF. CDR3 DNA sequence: TGTGCCAGCAGCTCGGGGGAGCTTTACAATGAGCAGTTCTTC.

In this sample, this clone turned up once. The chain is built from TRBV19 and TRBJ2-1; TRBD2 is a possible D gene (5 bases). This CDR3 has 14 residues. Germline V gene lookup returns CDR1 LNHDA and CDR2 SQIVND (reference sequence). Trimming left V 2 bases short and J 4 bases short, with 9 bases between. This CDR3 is CASSIIGLYNEQFF. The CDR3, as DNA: TGTGCCAGTAGTATAATAGGACTTTACAATGAGCAGTTCTTC. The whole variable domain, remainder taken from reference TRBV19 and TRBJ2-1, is DGGITQSPKYLFRKEGQNVTLSCEQNLNHDAMYWYRQDPGQGLRLIYYSQIVNDFQKGDIAEGYSVSREKKESFPLTVTSAQKNPTAFYLCASSIIGLYNEQFFGPGTRLTVL.

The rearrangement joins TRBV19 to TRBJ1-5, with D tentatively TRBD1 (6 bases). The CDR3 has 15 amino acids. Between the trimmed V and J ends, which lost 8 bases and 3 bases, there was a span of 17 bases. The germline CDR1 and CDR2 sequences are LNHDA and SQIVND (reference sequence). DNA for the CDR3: TGTGCCAGTGCCGCCACAGGGTGGAACAATCAGCCCCAGCATTTT. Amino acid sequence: CASAATGWNNQPQHF.

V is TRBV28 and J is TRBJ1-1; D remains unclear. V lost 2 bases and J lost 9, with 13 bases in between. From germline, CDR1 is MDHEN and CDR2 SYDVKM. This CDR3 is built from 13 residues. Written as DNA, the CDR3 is TGTGCCAGCAGTTTAGATGGACGGCCGCAAGCTTTCTTT. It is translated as CASSLDGRPQAFF.